This T cell receptor (beta chain) was documented in a study of T cells in pancreatic ductal adenocarcinoma. Study-level findings and limits: Tumor samples had fewer productive templates and roughly 7.7-fold fewer unique clonotypes than blood.

With respect to this clone: Its matching antigen is unknown.

Clones were read by immunoSEQ multiplex PCR, and TCRdb kept only the in-frame ones, dropping some. The profile shows roughly 100,000 clones, around 96% of them singletons. Selected pancreatic ductal adenocarcinoma patients had undergone surgery without neoadjuvant therapy. The CDR3 is made up of 16 amino acids. Germline values: CDR1 KGHSH, CDR2 LQKENI. The V end lost 3 bases, the J end lost 1 base, and 12 bases lay between the germline ends. The source is a human donor with pancreatic ductal adenocarcinoma. The sequenced material came from PBMCs. The chain is built from TRBV18 and TRBJ2-2, with D perhaps TRBD1 (6 bases). The CDR3 protein is CASSPPDSWNTGELFF. The CDR3, as DNA: TGTGCCAGCTCACCCCCGGACAGCTGGAACACCGGGGAGCTGTTTTTT.